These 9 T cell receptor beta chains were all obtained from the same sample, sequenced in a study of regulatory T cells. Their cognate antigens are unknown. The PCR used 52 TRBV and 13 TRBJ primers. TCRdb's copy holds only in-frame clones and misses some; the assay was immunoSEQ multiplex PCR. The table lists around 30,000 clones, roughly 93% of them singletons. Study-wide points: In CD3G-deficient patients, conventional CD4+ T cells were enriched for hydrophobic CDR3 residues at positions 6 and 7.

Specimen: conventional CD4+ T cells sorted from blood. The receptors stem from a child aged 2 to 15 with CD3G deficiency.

The DNA of the CDR3 is TGTGCCAGCTCACGGGGTTTTGAGACCCAGTACTTC. This translates into CASSRGFETQYF. The V and J genes are TRBV18 and TRBJ2-5, with D hard to call. V gave up 4 bases and J gave up 5 bases, with 8 bases separating them. Germline values: CDR1 KGHSH, CDR2 LQKENI. This CDR3 has 12 amino acids. Full variable domain (outside the CDR3, taken from reference TRBV18 and TRBJ2-5): NAGVMQNPRHLVRRRGQEARLRCSPMKGHSHVYWYRQLPEEGLKFMVYLQKENIIDESGMPKERFSAEFPKEGPSILRIQQVVRGDSAAYFCASSRGFETQYFGPGTRLLVL.

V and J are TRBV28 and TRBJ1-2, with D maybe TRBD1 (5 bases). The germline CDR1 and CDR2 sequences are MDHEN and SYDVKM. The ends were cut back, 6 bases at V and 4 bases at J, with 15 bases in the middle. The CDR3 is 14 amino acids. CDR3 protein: CASRAVTEIYGYTF. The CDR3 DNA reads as TGTGCCAGCAGGGCCGTGACAGAGATCTATGGCTACACCTTC.

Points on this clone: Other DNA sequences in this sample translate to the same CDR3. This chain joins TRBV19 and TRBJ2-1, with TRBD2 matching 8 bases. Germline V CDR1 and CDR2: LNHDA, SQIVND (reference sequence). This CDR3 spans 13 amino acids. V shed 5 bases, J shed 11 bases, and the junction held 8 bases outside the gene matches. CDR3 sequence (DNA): TGTGCCAGTAGTCTCGGGACTAGTGGGAAGCAGTTCTTC. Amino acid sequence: CASSLGTSGKQFF.

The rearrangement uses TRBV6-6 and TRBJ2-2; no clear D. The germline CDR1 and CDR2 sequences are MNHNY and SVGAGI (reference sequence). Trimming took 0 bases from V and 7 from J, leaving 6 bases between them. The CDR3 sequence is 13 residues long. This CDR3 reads CASSYSGIGELFF. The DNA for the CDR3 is TGTGCCAGCAGTTACTCGGGGATCGGGGAGCTGTTTTTT.

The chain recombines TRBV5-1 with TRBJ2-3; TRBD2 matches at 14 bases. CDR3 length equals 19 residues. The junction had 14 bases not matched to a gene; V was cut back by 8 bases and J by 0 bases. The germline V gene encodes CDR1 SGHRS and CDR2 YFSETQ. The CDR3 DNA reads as TGCGCCAGTCTACCGGGACTAGCGGGAGAACCCGCTAGCACAGATACGCAGTATTTT. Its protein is CASLPGLAGEPASTDTQYF.

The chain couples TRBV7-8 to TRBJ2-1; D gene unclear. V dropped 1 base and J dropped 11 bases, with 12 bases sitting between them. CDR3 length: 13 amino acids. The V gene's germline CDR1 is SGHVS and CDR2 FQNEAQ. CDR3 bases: TGTGCCAGCAGCTTAGATACCGGCGCTAAGCAGTTCTTC. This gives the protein CASSLDTGAKQFF.

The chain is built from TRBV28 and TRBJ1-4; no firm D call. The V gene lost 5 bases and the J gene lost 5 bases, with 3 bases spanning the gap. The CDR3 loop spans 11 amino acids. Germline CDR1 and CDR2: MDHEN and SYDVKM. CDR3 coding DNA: TGTGCCAGCAGTGAGAATGAAAAACTGTTTTTT. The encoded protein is CASSENEKLFF. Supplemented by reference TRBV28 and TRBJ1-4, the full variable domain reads DVKVTQSSRYLVKRTGEKVFLECVQDMDHENMFWYRQDPGLGLRLIYFSYDVKMKEKGDIPEGYSVSREKKERFSLILESASTNQTSMYLCASSENEKLFFGSGTQLSVL.

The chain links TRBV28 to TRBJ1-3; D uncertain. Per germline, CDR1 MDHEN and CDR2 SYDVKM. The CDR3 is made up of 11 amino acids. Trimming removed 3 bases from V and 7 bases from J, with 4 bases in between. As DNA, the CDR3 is TGTGCCAGCAGTTTGGGCAACACCATATATTTT. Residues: CASSLGNTIYF.

The CDR3 region is CASSLFQGTAGEKLFF. The CDR3 bases are TGTGCCAGCAGTTTATTCCAGGGAACGGCGGGGGAAAAACTGTTTTTT. This chain connects TRBV28 to TRBJ1-4; TRBD1 is a possible D gene (5 bases). CDR3 length: 16 amino acids. V lost 1 base, J lost 8 bases, and 17 bases lay in between. The germline V gene has CDR1 MDHEN and CDR2 SYDVKM.